The present T cell receptor (beta chain) was sequenced within a study of beta chain features in type 1 diabetes. Comments on this clone: Its matching antigen is unknown.

Germline trimming cut 3 bases from V and 0 bases from J; bases unmatched to any gene: 3. Germline-derived CDR1 and CDR2 are LGHNA and YSLEER. CDR3 length: 17 residues. Study-wide points: Type 1 diabetes patients showed fewer insertions and more deletions at VDJ junctions. PCR might favor shorter templates, but any such skew would affect patients and controls equally.

Sequencing targeted expressed TCRB transcripts, as all isolated RNA had been reverse transcribed. Profiled with immunoSEQ multiplex PCR; TCRdb holds only in-frame clones, not every one. The table lists some 240,000 clones, approximately 11% of them singletons. This TCR came from a young man in good health. Sequenced input: central memory CD4+ T cells from blood. The chain employs TRBV4-3 and TRBJ2-3, with TRBD2 matching 13 bases. CDR3 in amino acids: CASSQGLAGSSTDTQYF. The CDR3 DNA is TGCGCCAGCAGCCAGGGACTAGCGGGGTCTAGCACAGATACGCAGTATTTT.